One sample yielded the 18 T cell receptor beta chains listed below, sequenced in a study of blood T cell repertoires in COVID-19. Clones were sequenced by immunoSEQ multiplex PCR, and TCRdb holds only the in-frame ones, with some missing. There are approximately 70,000 clones in the sample; about 85% occur only once, and roughly 3.1% lies in the top ten. Material: peripheral blood. The receptor source for this set is a woman between 45 and 60 years old with COVID-19, enrolled during active disease.

The chain carries TRBV28 and TRBJ2-5; TRBD1 matches 7 bases. Germline lookup yields CDR1 MDHEN and CDR2 SYDVKM. This CDR3 has 14 residues. The V gene end was trimmed by 11 bases and the J gene end by 0 bases; junction bases not matched to a gene: 9. The CDR3 DNA is TGTGCCTCCCGAAGGGGGCCTAACCAAGAGACCCAGTACTTC. Protein sequence: CASRRGPNQETQYF.

The CDR3 bases are TGTGCCAGTAGTCCCGGGACAGGGAATGGCTACACCTTC. It codes for CASSPGTGNGYTF. The chain joins TRBV19 to TRBJ1-2; the match to TRBD1 covers 9 bases. Germline V gives CDR1 LNHDA, CDR2 SQIVND (reference sequence). This CDR3 region has 13 residues. V lost 5 bases to trimming and J lost 6 bases; unmatched junction nucleotides: 4.

CDR3 residues: CASSLALSDTQYF. The CDR3 bases are TGTGCCAGCAGTTTAGCGCTATCGGATACGCAGTATTTT. The chain combines TRBV12-3 or TRBV12-4 with TRBJ2-3; D not certain. V dropped 0 bases and J dropped 6 bases, with 7 bases sitting between them. CDR3 size: 13 residues.

The CDR3: CASSRRQGPEGYTF. CDR3 DNA sequence: TGCGCCAGCAGCCGCCGACAGGGCCCTGAAGGCTACACCTTC. V usage is TRBV4-3 and J usage is TRBJ1-2; 7 bases align to TRBD1. This CDR3 is built from 14 residues. Per germline, CDR1 LGHNA and CDR2 YSLEER. Germline trimming cut 4 bases from V and 8 bases from J; bases unmatched to any gene: 10.

This rearrangement joins TRBV7-9 to TRBJ1-2, with TRBD1 matching over 10 bases. There are 16 residues in the CDR3. Germline CDR1 reads SEHNR; CDR2 reads FQNEAQ (reference sequence). V shed 5 bases and J 7 bases; nucleotides not matched to a gene: 13. The CDR3 loop reads CASSVFPNWDRGGYTF. The CDR3 DNA reads TGTGCCAGCAGCGTGTTTCCTAATTGGGACAGGGGTGGCTACACCTTC. Supplemented by reference TRBV7-9 and TRBJ1-2, the full variable domain reads DTGVSQNPRHKITKRGQNVTFRCDPISEHNRLYWYRQTLGQGPEFLTYFQNEAQLEKSRLLSDRFSAERPKGSFSTLEIQRTEQGDSAMYLCASSVFPNWDRGGYTFGSGTRLTVV.

The CDR3 region has the DNA TGTGCCAGCAGTCGACATGACGAGCAGTACTTC. It translates to CASSRHDEQYF. The chain links TRBV6-2 or TRBV6-3 to TRBJ2-7; D unclear. CDR1 MNHEY and CDR2 SVGEGT come from the germline V gene. CDR3 size: 11 residues. The ends were cut back, 5 bases at V and 5 bases at J, with 7 bases in the middle.

The V and J genes are TRBV5-4 and TRBJ2-1; TRBD1 might be the D (5 bases). The V and J ends lost 5 bases and 11 bases respectively, with 17 bases between them. CDR3 size: 13 residues. Germline V lookup: CDR1 SGHNT, CDR2 YYREEE (reference sequence). CDR3 sequence: CASRGLAQIKQFF. The CDR3 nucleotides are TGTGCCAGCAGGGGGCTGGCGCAGATAAAGCAGTTCTTC.

V is TRBV28 and J is TRBJ1-5, with TRBD1 matching over 7 bases. The CDR3 consists of 14 residues. V trimming: 6 bases; J trimming: 7 bases; junction bases outside the gene matches: 9. Germline values: CDR1 MDHEN, CDR2 SYDVKM. CDR3 bases: TGTGCCAGCAGCCGAGACAGGGTGTTACAGCCCCAGCATTTT. Translated: CASSRDRVLQPQHF.

V gene TRBV15 combines with J gene TRBJ2-4; a weak D match, TRBD2 (6 bases). The CDR3 totals 16 residues. V gave up 1 base and J gave up 0 bases, with 10 bases separating them. The V gene's germline CDR1 is LNHNV and CDR2 YYDKDF (reference sequence). The CDR3 region has the DNA TGTGCCACCAGCAGAGCTCCGGGACTAGCCAAAAACATTCAGTACTTC. This gives the protein CATSRAPGLAKNIQYF.

The chain combines TRBV5-4 with TRBJ2-7, with TRBD1 matching 8 bases. CDR1 and CDR2 from the germline V gene are SGHNT and YYREEE (reference sequence). This CDR3 has 15 amino acids. V was clipped by 4 bases and J by 0 bases; unmatched bases: 6. The CDR3 region has the DNA TGTGCCAGCAGCCCCCGGGACAGGTACTCCTACGAGCAGTACTTC. Translation: CASSPRDRYSYEQYF.

The chain combines TRBV29-1 with TRBJ2-2; D not resolved. The V gene lost 2 bases and the J gene lost 6 bases, with 7 bases spanning the gap. Germline V lookup: CDR1 SQVTM, CDR2 ANQGSEA. CDR3 length equals 12 residues. This chain's CDR3 is CSVESLPGELFF. Here the CDR3 DNA reads TGCAGCGTTGAATCACTCCCCGGGGAGCTGTTTTTT.

There are a few counts of this clone. The chain has TRBV4-1 and TRBJ1-3, with D unresolved. The CDR3 is 17 amino acids. The V gene lost 0 bases and the J gene lost 1 base, with 13 bases spanning the gap. Germline values: CDR1 MGHRA, CDR2 YSYEKL. The CDR3 coding sequence is TGCGCCAGCAGCCAAGATTTGGAGGGTGTATCTGGAAACACCATATATTTT. Translation gives CASSQDLEGVSGNTIYF.

The V and J genes are TRBV19 and TRBJ2-2, with D possibly being TRBD2 (6 bases). The V and J ends lost 6 bases and 5 bases respectively, with 16 bases between them. This CDR3 has 15 residues. The germline V gene has CDR1 LNHDA and CDR2 SQIVND (reference sequence). The CDR3 DNA reads TGTGCCAGTAGAGGCGGGGTAGCGCTTACCGGGGAGCTGTTTTTT. Translated, it gives CASRGGVALTGELFF.

The chain has TRBV29-1 and TRBJ1-5; 7 nucleotides match TRBD1. Germline-derived CDR1 and CDR2 are SQVTM and ANQGSEA. This CDR3 has 14 amino acids. V shed 6 bases and J 2 bases; nucleotides not matched to a gene: 7. CDR3 bases: TGCAGCGTCGTCGCCGGGACAGGCAATCAGCCCCAGCATTTT. Protein sequence: CSVVAGTGNQPQHF.

This rearrangement joins TRBV4-3 to TRBJ2-7; 11 positions agree with TRBD2. This CDR3 contains 15 residues. The ends lost 4 bases at V and 3 bases at J; junction bases unmatched: 5. Germline CDR1 is LGHNA and CDR2 is YSLEER. The CDR3 DNA is TGCGCCAGCAGCCCCACTAGCGGGAGCATCTACGAGCAGTACTTC. Its translation: CASSPTSGSIYEQYF.

This chain connects TRBV28 to TRBJ1-2, with a tentative D call TRBD1 (5 bases). From germline, CDR1 is MDHEN and CDR2 SYDVKM. The germline V and J ends were trimmed by 3 bases and 6 bases, with 17 bases remaining between them. This CDR3 contains 15 residues. This CDR3 reads CASSFAGILEHGYTF. The CDR3 DNA reads as TGTGCCAGCAGTTTTGCAGGGATCCTAGAACATGGCTACACCTTC.

The rearrangement uses TRBV4-1 and TRBJ2-4; TRBD1 agrees at 9 bases. The junction had 11 bases not matched to a gene; V was cut back by 3 bases and J by 2 bases. The CDR3 consists of 18 residues. Germline CDR1 reads MGHRA; CDR2 reads YSYEKL. CDR3 amino acids: CASSQPTGTGLTKNIQYF. CDR3 sequence (DNA): TGCGCCAGCAGCCAGCCAACCGGGACAGGGCTGACCAAAAACATTCAGTACTTC.

This sequence joins TRBV7-9 and TRBJ2-2, with 9 positions matching TRBD2. The germline V gene encodes CDR1 SEHNR and CDR2 FQNEAQ (reference sequence). V was clipped by 3 bases and J by 7 bases; unmatched bases: 6. CDR3 length: 15 residues. DNA for the CDR3: TGTGCCAGCAGCTTGGGGACTAGCACTTACGGGGAGCTGTTTTTT. Translation gives CASSLGTSTYGELFF.